This T cell receptor (beta chain) was sequenced for a study of a mutant IDH1 vaccine in newly diagnosed glioma. Study-level information: Former treatment meant radiotherapy, temozolomide, or both; the majority had gotten both.

This table comes from immunoSEQ multiplex PCR, and its TCRdb copy is limited to in-frame clones, with some not included. Of 40,000 to 45,000 clones in the sample, 81% were seen once. Time point given: week 35, safety follow-up. The content of each vaccine dose was 300 ug of mutant IDH1 20-mer peptide, and topical imiquimod accompanied it. As regards this clone: The antigen is undetermined.

Trimming shortened V by 6 bases and J by 0 bases, and 9 bases separated the two germline ends. Per the germline V gene, CDR1 is SNHLY and CDR2 is FYNNEI. This CDR3 is built from 14 residues. The receptor's source is a woman aged 35 to 49 with glioma. Some clones in this sample may be carry-over from other donors' samples. Specimen: PBMCs, collected from a glioma patient whose treatment included an IDH1 peptide vaccine. The chain recombines TRBV2 with TRBJ1-5, with D possibly being TRBD1 (6 bases). The CDR3: CASRQGYSNQPQHF. CDR3 nucleotide sequence: TGTGCCAGCAGGCAGGGGTATAGCAATCAGCCCCAGCATTTT.